Listed here are 12 T cell receptor beta chains from one sample, sequenced in a study of OX40 agonist ivuxolimab in advanced cancers. Some clones are missing from TCRdb's copy, which holds only in-frame ones; the method was immunoSEQ multiplex PCR. The table records fewer than 55,000 clones, roughly 80% of them present only once. Sequenced material: CD4+ or CD8+ T cells sorted from blood, taken in a trial of the OX40 agonist ivuxolimab. The receptors come from an adult with an advanced solid tumor such as melanoma, head and neck, liver or kidney cancer.

The V and J genes are TRBV5-6 and TRBJ1-2, with 11 nucleotides matching TRBD1. Germline V gene sequence: CDR1 SGHDT, CDR2 YYEEEE. Germline trimming cut 2 bases from V and 3 bases from J; bases unmatched to any gene: 3. This CDR3 is built from 15 residues. The CDR3 DNA follows: TGTGCCAGCAGCTTCCGGACAGGGGGCTACTATGGCTACACCTTC. It yields the protein CASSFRTGGYYGYTF.

The J gene is TRBJ2-3, the V gene TRBV7-9; the D is unclear. The germline V gene encodes CDR1 SEHNR and CDR2 FQNEAQ (reference sequence). Trimming stripped 1 base from V and 4 bases from J, with 12 bases between. This CDR3 has 15 residues. The CDR3, as DNA: TGTGCCAGCAGCTTAGGGGCCTCGGACGCAGATACGCAGTATTTT. It translates to CASSLGASDADTQYF.

The chain carries TRBV6-1 and TRBJ2-1; D not resolved. Trimming left V 6 bases short and J 0 bases short, with 9 bases between. CDR3 size: 14 residues. Germline values: CDR1 MNHNS, CDR2 SASEGT. The CDR3 nucleotides read TGTGCCAGCAGGGGTGATAGCTCCTACAATGAGCAGTTCTTC. It translates to CASRGDSSYNEQFF.

This chain links TRBV7-6 with TRBJ2-5, with 10 bases fitting TRBD1. The CDR3 length is 16 residues. Germline CDR1 and CDR2: SGHVS and FNYEAQ. V shed 4 bases and J 0 bases; nucleotides not matched to a gene: 5. In nucleotides, the CDR3 is TGTGCCAGCAGCTCGGCCGGGACAGGGGACCAAGAGACCCAGTACTTC. Translation: CASSSAGTGDQETQYF.

The rearrangement links TRBV9 to TRBJ2-1, with unresolved D. Germline lookup yields CDR1 SGDLS and CDR2 YYNGEE. The CDR3 covers 13 residues. V shed 2 bases and J shed 6 bases, with 9 bases lying between them. The CDR3 DNA sequence: TGTGCCAGCAGCGTGTCCATCTCCAATGAGCAGTTCTTC. Amino acids: CASSVSISNEQFF.

The chain carries TRBV10-3 and TRBJ2-7, with D possibly matching TRBD1 (7 bases). The CDR3 consists of 13 residues. CDR1 is ENHRY and CDR2 is SYGVKD in the germline V gene. Trimming left V 6 bases short and J 2 bases short, with 11 bases between. The CDR3 DNA reads as TGTGCCATCAGGCGGGACAGAGCCTACGAGCAGTACTTC. Its translation: CAIRRDRAYEQYF.

With regard to this clone: Germline and junction disagree at one end, which may indicate a read error. The chain recombines TRBV27 with TRBJ2-1; no clear D gene. The CDR3 contains 13 residues. Germline V gene sequence: CDR1 MNHEY, CDR2 SMNVEV (reference sequence). The CDR3 bases are TGTGCCGGCAGTTTTCAATGGTCCAATGAGCAGTTCTTC. Its translation: CAGSFQWSNEQFF.

The chain uses TRBV29-1 and TRBJ1-3, with 9 nucleotides matching TRBD1. The V and J ends lost 4 bases and 0 bases, in that order; junction bases with no gene match: 10. The CDR3 is 17 residues long. Germline loops: CDR1 SQVTM, CDR2 ANQGSEA. In DNA form, the CDR3 reads TGCAGCGTTGGTTTGGACAGGGGCCTGAGCTCTGGAAACACCATATATTTT. Its protein is CSVGLDRGLSSGNTIYF.

The V call is TRBV7-2, the J call TRBJ2-7; D not certain. The V gene's germline CDR1 is SGHTA and CDR2 FQGNSA. The CDR3 extends over 12 amino acids. Trimming removed 5 bases from V and 6 bases from J, with 11 bases in between. DNA of the CDR3: TGTGCCAGCAGCCCCTGGGTTTCCGAGCAGTACTTC. It codes for CASSPWVSEQYF.

The chain combines TRBV4-1 with TRBJ1-3; D may be TRBD1 (5 bases). CDR1 and CDR2 from the germline V gene are MGHRA and YSYEKL. Trimming removed 1 base at V and 2 bases at J, with 15 bases between. The CDR3 runs to 17 residues. For the CDR3, the DNA is TGCGCCAGCAGCCAAGCCCCTTTGGGGGGAGCTGGAAACACCATATATTTT. This codes for CASSQAPLGGAGNTIYF.

CDR3 nucleotide sequence: TGTGCCAGCAGTTTAAAGGGCAGCTATGGCTACACCTTC. The encoded protein is CASSLKGSYGYTF. The chain links TRBV27 to TRBJ1-2; D call uncertain. V lost 2 bases and J lost 4, with 8 bases in between. Per germline, CDR1 MNHEY and CDR2 SMNVEV (reference sequence). This CDR3 spans 13 amino acids.

J is TRBJ2-1 and V is TRBV6-5; maybe TRBD2 (6 bases). CDR3 length equals 16 residues. In germline, CDR1 is MNHEY, CDR2 SVGAGI. Trimming took 0 bases from V and 7 from J, leaving 16 bases between them. CDR3: CASSYSPSDLENEQFF. The CDR3 DNA reads as TGTGCCAGCAGTTACTCTCCTAGCGACTTAGAGAATGAGCAGTTCTTC.